The rows below give T cell receptor beta chains drawn from one sample of a study of neurological immune-mediated disorders. TCRdb passed the 5' RACE reads through MiXCR, listing each CDR3 protein once. The table has about 59,000 distinct CDR3 sequences, about 24% seen once; the top ten hold less than 6%. Material for sequencing was PBMCs. All receptors derive from a man aged 55 to 70 with HTLV-1-associated myelopathy (HAM/TSP). Both conserved end residues are part of each CDR3. D genes are given only for firm matches. Size is omitted from some rows. Given values are once, few, many or a class for expanded clones.

V,J,size,D,CDR3,DNA
TRBV4-1,TRBJ2-7,many,NA,CASSHTSSSYEQYF,TGCGCCAGCAGCCACACCTCGAGCTCCTACGAGCAGTACTTC
TRBV18,TRBJ1-1,NA,NA,CASSPNGGMNTEAFF,TGTGCCAGCTCACCGAACGGGGGGATGAACACTGAAGCTTTCTTT
TRBV6-5,TRBJ1-5,many,NA,CASSLGSNQPQHF,TGTGCCAGCAGTTTGGGTAGCAATCAGCCCCAGCATTTT
TRBV24-1,TRBJ2-7,many,NA,CATTWPAGSSYEQYF,TGTGCCACCACCTGGCCCGCCGGAAGCTCCTACGAGCAGTACTTC
TRBV5-1,TRBJ2-7,few,NA,CASSLEGNEQYF,TGCGCCAGCAGCTTGGAGGGTAACGAGCAGTACTTC
TRBV5-1,TRBJ2-3,once,NA,CASSLEPQGLGEDTQYF,TGCGCCAGCAGCTTGGAGCCCCAGGGCCTCGGGGAAGATACGCAGTATTTT
TRBV10-3,TRBJ2-1,NA,NA,CTRSTGSSYNEQFF,TGTACCAGGAGTACAGGGAGCTCCTACAATGAGCAGTTCTTC
TRBV28,TRBJ2-2,NA,TRBD2,CASRPAGGDTGELFF,TGTGCCAGCAGACCGGCGGGGGGCGACACCGGGGAGCTGTTTTTT
TRBV5-1,TRBJ2-5,NA,NA,CASSLGSRGREKETQYF,TGCGCCAGCAGCTTGGGGTCAAGAGGGAGAGAAAAAGAGACCCAGTACTTC
TRBV9,TRBJ1-6,many,TRBD1,CASSPRTGLNSPLHF,TGTGCCAGCAGCCCGCGGACAGGCCTAAATTCACCCCTCCACTTT
TRBV6-4,TRBJ2-1,few,NA,CASSEGSGETQYNEQFF,TGTGCCAGCAGTGAAGGTTCGGGGGAGACTCAGTACAATGAGCAGTTCTTC
TRBV5-1,TRBJ2-7,many,NA,CASSPDGTYEQYF,TGCGCCAGCAGTCCTGACGGGACCTACGAGCAGTACTTC
TRBV7-8,TRBJ2-1,many,NA,CASSSDRGNEQFF,TGTGCCAGCAGCTCAGACAGAGGCAATGAGCAGTTCTTC
TRBV5-1,TRBJ2-2,many,NA,CASSLEGSGELFF,TGCGCCAGCAGCCTAGAGGGGTCCGGGGAGCTGTTTTTT
TRBV2,TRBJ2-1,NA,NA,CASSGYNEQFF,TGTGCCAGCAGTGGTTACAATGAGCAGTTCTTC
TRBV7-6,TRBJ2-3,many,NA,CASSLSQATDTQYF,TGTGCCAGCAGCTTATCGCAGGCCACAGATACGCAGTATTTT
TRBV20-1,TRBJ1-1,NA,NA,CSVVRTMNTEAFF,TGCAGTGTTGTCAGGACTATGAACACTGAAGCTTTCTTT
TRBV5-1,TRBJ1-1,NA,NA,CASSLWGPGTEAFF,TGCGCCAGCAGCTTGTGGGGGCCGGGCACTGAAGCTTTCTTT
TRBV4-1,TRBJ2-7,many,NA,CASRQGLTGLYEQYF,TGCGCCAGCAGACAGGGCCTGACAGGCCTCTACGAGCAGTACTTC
TRBV7-8,TRBJ1-5,many,NA,CASSLDGTGYQPQHF,TGTGCCAGCAGCCTTGACGGGACCGGATATCAGCCCCAGCATTTT
TRBV12-3/TRBV12-4,TRBJ1-5,many,NA,CASSLTGGSNQPQHF,TGTGCCAGCAGCCTCACCGGAGGTAGCAATCAGCCCCAGCATTTT
TRBV3-1,TRBJ2-2,many,TRBD2,CASSRTSGRSNTGELFF,TGTGCCAGCAGCAGGACTAGCGGGAGATCTAACACCGGGGAGCTGTTTTTT
TRBV6-1,TRBJ2-5,NA,NA,CASSETGQETQYF,TGTGCCAGCAGTGAAACGGGGCAAGAGACCCAGTACTTC
TRBV5-1,TRBJ1-2,many,NA,CASSLAQDPYGYTF,TGCGCCAGCAGCTTGGCCCAGGATCCCTATGGCTACACCTTC
TRBV12-3/TRBV12-4,TRBJ2-5,many,TRBD1,CASSRDRGLGLTQYF,TGTGCCAGCAGCCGGGACAGGGGTCTCGGCTTGACCCAGTACTTC
TRBV10-3,TRBJ2-5,NA,NA,CAISEARVRETQYF,TGTGCCATCAGTGAGGCCAGGGTGAGAGAGACCCAGTACTTC
TRBV28,TRBJ1-2,many,TRBD1,CASSSPGGPSGGYTF,TGTGCCAGCAGTTCTCCAGGGGGACCCTCTGGGGGCTACACCTTC